The 20 T cell receptor beta chains listed next were all sequenced from one sample in a study of T cells in Graves' hyperthyroidism and ophthalmopathy. Authors of the study amplified TCR beta CDR3 regions from RNA transcripts. A first-round RT-PCR of the TCR CDR3 used the HTBI primer set. A single record per CDR3 protein comes from TCRdb applying MiXCR to the multiplex PCR reads. The sample consists of around 490,000 distinct CDR3 sequences, about 20% of them appearing once. The specimen was blood. The receptors originated from a man aged 40-49 years with Graves' ophthalmopathy.

Many counts were recorded for this clonotype. V and J are TRBV28 and TRBJ1-1, with D perhaps TRBD1 (5 bases). Germline V lookup: CDR1 MDHEN, CDR2 SYDVKM. The CDR3 sequence is 17 residues long. Trimming stripped 2 bases from V and 0 bases from J, with 16 bases between. The CDR3 DNA reads TGTGCCAGCAGTTTAAGAAGGACGGGACCTATGAACACTGAAGCTTTCTTT. It encodes CASSLRRTGPMNTEAFF.

To note about this clonotype: Being one base from a much bigger clone, this may be a read error. The chain joins TRBV6-8 to TRBJ2-3; TRBD2 agrees at 12 bases. Per the germline V gene, CDR1 is MNHGY and CDR2 is SAAAGT. The CDR3 is 18 amino acids. CDR3 amino acids: CASSYRPGLAGSTDTQCF. CDR3 DNA: TGTGCCAGCAGTTACCGACCCGGACTAGCGGGGAGCACAGATACGCAGTGTTTT.

This clonotype has a count of ten or more. The V and J genes are TRBV20-1 and TRBJ2-3; TRBD2 matches 11 bases. This CDR3 spans 14 amino acids. The V gene end was trimmed by 5 bases and the J gene end by 3 bases; junction bases not matched to a gene: 4. The germline V gene encodes CDR1 DFQATT and CDR2 SNEGSKA (reference sequence). CDR3: CSASASGGTDTQYF. The CDR3 DNA reads TGCAGTGCTTCGGCTAGCGGGGGGACAGATACGCAGTATTTT.

This clonotype has at least ten counts. The rearrangement uses TRBV18 and TRBJ1-1; D is ambiguous. The CDR3 runs 13 residues. V was clipped by 2 bases and J by 11 bases, with 15 bases between them. CDR1 and CDR2 (germline): KGHSH, LQKENI. The CDR3 region is CASSPIADFGAFF. The CDR3 DNA follows: TGTGCCAGCTCACCAATAGCGGACTTTGGGGCTTTCTTT. Using reference TRBV18 and TRBJ1-1 for the parts outside the CDR3, the full variable domain is NAGVMQNPRHLVRRRGQEARLRCSPMKGHSHVYWYRQLPEEGLKFMVYLQKENIIDESGMPKERFSAEFPKEGPSILRIQQVVRGDSAAYFCASSPIADFGAFFGQGTRLTVV.

This clonotype occurred many times. V usage is TRBV20-1 and J usage is TRBJ1-5; 7 bases fit TRBD1. Trimming cost V 5 bases and J 7 bases; bases outside gene matches: 11. The CDR3 totals 14 residues. The germline V gene has CDR1 DFQATT and CDR2 SNEGSKA (reference sequence). Written as DNA, the CDR3 is TGCAGTGCTCCGAGACAGGGTGGAGGACAGCCCCAGCATTTT. The encoded protein is CSAPRQGGGQPQHF.

This clonotype was detected many times. The genes are TRBV20-1 and TRBJ2-3; 12 bases are a match to TRBD2. CDR3 length: 14 residues. The V and J ends lost 5 bases and 4 bases, in that order; junction bases with no gene match: 4. Germline CDR1 reads DFQATT; CDR2 reads SNEGSKA (reference sequence). The CDR3 sequence is CSASLAGGADTQYF. Written as DNA, the CDR3 is TGCAGTGCTTCGCTAGCGGGAGGGGCAGATACGCAGTATTTT.

This clonotype occurred a few times. This chain uses TRBV7-6 with TRBJ2-7, with D unclear. Trimming shortened V by 1 base and J by 2 bases, and 18 bases separated the two germline ends. The CDR3 spans 17 residues. Germline V CDR1 and CDR2: SGHVS, FNYEAQ. The CDR3 here is CASSLDAGTIEPYEQYF. CDR3 nucleotides: TGTGCCAGCAGCTTAGATGCCGGAACTATTGAACCCTACGAGCAGTACTTC.

The rearrangement joins TRBV19 to TRBJ2-3, with a tentative D call TRBD1 (6 bases). This CDR3 is built from 15 residues. Germline loops: CDR1 LNHDA, CDR2 SQIVND (reference sequence). V was cut by 4 bases and J by 6 bases, with 17 bases left in between. The CDR3 loop is CASSTHRERVDTQYF. CDR3 DNA: TGTGCCAGTAGTACGCACAGGGAAAGGGTGGATACGCAGTATTTT.

This clonotype appeared a few times. A junction end diverges from the germline sequence, so it may reflect a read error. This chain joins TRBV7-7 and TRBJ2-5, with D unresolved. The germline CDR1 and CDR2 sequences are SSHAT and FNYEAQ (reference sequence). This CDR3 has 14 amino acids. In DNA, the CDR3 is TGTGCTAGCAGCTTGAACCTTGTGGGGGAGACCCAGTACTTC. This encodes CASSLNLVGETQYF.

V usage is TRBV4-1 and J usage is TRBJ2-7, with D perhaps TRBD1 (6 bases). V was shortened by 1 base and J by 2 bases, with 12 bases between the two germline ends. Germline V gene data show CDR1 as MGHRA and CDR2 as YSYEKL. The CDR3 is 15 amino acids. In DNA, the CDR3 is TGCGCCAGCAGCCAAGGAACAGGGAGACCCTACGAGCAGTACTTC. Amino acids: CASSQGTGRPYEQYF.

This clonotype occurred a few times. The chain carries TRBV20-1 and TRBJ2-7; 7 bases are a match to TRBD2. Trimming cost V 3 bases and J 4 bases; bases outside gene matches: 3. CDR1 and CDR2 (germline): DFQATT, SNEGSKA (reference sequence). This CDR3 has 12 residues. In nucleotides, the CDR3 is TGCAGTGCTAGGGGGACTAAGTACGAGCAGTACTTC. Residues: CSARGTKYEQYF.

This clonotype was detected a few times. The genes are TRBV11-2 and TRBJ2-2; TRBD2 aligns across 7 bases. V shed 5 bases, J shed 8 bases, and the junction held 14 bases outside the gene matches. This CDR3 comprises 16 residues. The germline V gene encodes CDR1 SGHAT and CDR2 FQNNGV. CDR3 nucleotides: TGTGCCAGCAGCAAAGGACTAGATGGGGCGTGGGGGGAGCTGTTTTTT. It is translated as CASSKGLDGAWGELFF.

Worth noting for this clonotype: One end of the junction fails to match germline, which may point to a read error. J is TRBJ2-2 and V is TRBV5-1; D gene ambiguous. This CDR3 is built from 15 residues. CDR1 SGHRS and CDR2 YFSETQ come from the germline V gene. CDR3 in DNA: TGTGCCAGCAGCTTGTATGGCTACAACACCGGGGAGCTGTTTTTT. Translation: CASSLYGYNTGELFF.

The table lists this clonotype with a few counts. V gene TRBV5-6 combines with J gene TRBJ2-3, with 8 positions matching TRBD2. The junction had 12 bases not matched to a gene; V was cut back by 6 bases and J by 0 bases. Germline CDR1 is SGHDT and CDR2 is YYEEEE. The length of the CDR3 is 17 residues. The CDR3 nucleotides read TGTGCCAGCACCGCGAACCCTAGCGGGTTGAGCACAGATACGCAGTATTTT. It translates to CASTANPSGLSTDTQYF.

This clonotype occurred a few times. V and J are TRBV7-9 and TRBJ1-4; D unclear. V was clipped by 1 base and J by 8 bases, with 14 bases between them. The CDR3 extends over 15 amino acids. Germline V gives CDR1 SEHNR, CDR2 FQNEAQ (reference sequence). The CDR3 DNA is TGTGCCAGCAGCTTAGGCTCTCCAAGAAGGGAAAAACTGTTTTTT. It codes for CASSLGSPRREKLFF. Variable domain in full (rest from reference TRBV7-9 and TRBJ1-4): DTGVSQNPRHKITKRGQNVTFRCDPISEHNRLYWYRQTLGQGPEFLTYFQNEAQLEKSRLLSDRFSAERPKGSFSTLEIQRTEQGDSAMYLCASSLGSPRREKLFFGSGTQLSVL.

V usage is TRBV7-9 and J usage is TRBJ1-1, with 8 bases aligning to TRBD1. The V gene's germline CDR1 is SEHNR and CDR2 FQNEAQ (reference sequence). The CDR3 sequence is 16 residues long. Trimming took 5 bases from V and 5 from J; bases not matched to a gene: 13. The CDR3 spells CASSRHSSQGGTEAFF. CDR3 in DNA: TGTGCCAGCAGCCGACACTCCTCACAGGGGGGGACTGAAGCTTTCTTT.

The table lists this clonotype with many counts. The chain combines TRBV2 with TRBJ2-3, with 11 positions matching TRBD2. V lost 6 bases, J lost 4 bases, and 9 bases stayed unmatched. This CDR3 is 16 amino acids long. Germline loops: CDR1 SNHLY, CDR2 FYNNEI. The CDR3 nucleotides are TGTGCCAGCAGACTACTAGCGGGAGAATCGTCAGATACGCAGTATTTT. As protein: CASRLLAGESSDTQYF.

The chain joins TRBV2 to TRBJ2-1; 15 positions match TRBD2. With 7 bases clipped from V and 3 bases from J, the junction kept 1 base outside the gene matches. CDR3 length equals 15 residues. Looked up from germline, CDR1 is SNHLY and CDR2 is FYNNEI. In DNA form, the CDR3 reads TGTGCCAGCACGGGACTAGCGGGAGGCTACAATGAGCAGTTCTTC. This gives the protein CASTGLAGGYNEQFF.

This chain connects TRBV15 to TRBJ2-6, with no clear D. Germline V CDR1 and CDR2: LNHNV, YYDKDF (reference sequence). V lost 5 bases, J lost 0 bases, and 8 bases lay in between. This CDR3 has 15 residues. CDR3 protein: CATSVGFSGANVLTF. The CDR3 bases are TGTGCCACCAGCGTCGGATTCTCTGGGGCCAACGTCCTGACTTTC.

This clonotype was counted at least ten times. The rearrangement joins TRBV2 to TRBJ2-7, with 9 positions matching TRBD1. V dropped 6 bases and J dropped 5; count of bases not matched to a gene: 8. This CDR3 spans 14 amino acids. CDR1 SNHLY and CDR2 FYNNEI come from the germline V gene. The CDR3 DNA sequence: TGTGCCAGCAGGGACACCGGGACAGGGAACGAGCAGTACTTC. Encoded protein: CASRDTGTGNEQYF.